This TCR beta chain was profiled in a study of cytomegalovirus exposure and HLA in healthy donors. Study-level background: The same platform was used for the 100 to 150 validation repertoires and the approximately 700 first-cohort repertoires, a later analysis reported.

Study conclusions and caveats: Subsequent analysis revealed that first-cohort TCR clusters tended to co-occur in the approximately 120 validation repertoires. Using the classifier, cytomegalovirus status was reportedly diagnosed with high specificity and sensitivity.

Sequencing was performed with immunoSEQ multiplex PCR; in TCRdb, only in-frame clones are kept and a portion is missing. The top ten hold about 0.86% of the sample, which has approximately 280,000 clones, approximately 90% seen once. As concerns this clone: No antigen is known for it.

V gave up 7 bases and J gave up 1 base; unmatched junction bases: 6. Germline assignment: CDR1 MDHEN and CDR2 SYDVKM. The CDR3 extends over 15 amino acids. The roughly 120-subject validation cohort, separate from the roughly 700-subject first cohort, included the donors. Sequencing input: PBMCs. The receptor was derived from a woman aged 18-35 years in good health and CMV-seronegative. The chain recombines TRBV28 with TRBJ2-1; 8 bases are a match to TRBD1. In nucleotides, the CDR3 is TGTGCCAGCAAGACCGGGACAGGATCCTACAATGAGCAGTTCTTC. Protein: CASKTGTGSYNEQFF.